One and the same sample provided the 15 T cell receptor beta chains below, sequenced in a study of identical twins. TCRdb re-analysed the 5' RACE reads in MiXCR, keeping a single row per CDR3 protein. Here the sample spans more than 400,000 distinct CDR3 sequences, nearly 15% being singletons. A further study also used this sample, focusing on yellow fever vaccine responses in identical twins.

Source material: CD4+ T cells sorted from blood. Source of these receptors: a woman younger than 30 in good health.

This clonotype was observed a handful of times. The V call is TRBV12-3 or TRBV12-4, the J call TRBJ2-2; D possibly uses TRBD1 or TRBD2 (6 bases each). The ends were cut back, 6 bases at V and 4 bases at J, with 9 bases in the middle. The CDR3 contains 13 residues. DNA of the CDR3: TGTGCCAGCAGAGGGGGGAGCACCGGGGAGCTGTTTTTT. Protein product: CASRGGSTGELFF.

This clonotype was found many times. V usage is TRBV5-1 and J usage is TRBJ2-1; weak D call: TRBD1 (5 bases). The CDR3 sequence is 14 residues long. Looked up from germline, CDR1 is SGHRS and CDR2 is YFSETQ. The germline V and J ends were trimmed by 0 bases and 2 bases, with 6 bases remaining between them. CDR3 in DNA: TGCGCCAGCAGCTTGGAAGGGGCCTACAATGAGCAGTTCTTC. Amino acids: CASSLEGAYNEQFF.

This clonotype was seen at least ten times. This chain connects TRBV12-3 or TRBV12-4 to TRBJ2-2; D call uncertain. This CDR3 contains 13 residues. V was cut by 5 bases and J by 6 bases, with 10 bases left in between. The CDR3 here is CASSPPLAGELFF. DNA for the CDR3: TGTGCCAGCAGTCCCCCCCTGGCCGGGGAGCTGTTTTTT.

V usage is TRBV29-1 and J usage is TRBJ2-7; 8 nucleotides line up with TRBD1. After removal of 6 bases from V and 0 bases from J, the junction contained 4 bases not matched to a gene. Germline CDR1 and CDR2: SQVTM and ANQGSEA. The CDR3 spans 13 residues. Here the CDR3 reads CSVAQGVSYEQYF. CDR3 sequence (DNA): TGCAGCGTAGCACAGGGGGTCTCCTACGAGCAGTACTTC.

The chain is built from TRBV6-2 or TRBV6-3 and TRBJ2-7; TRBD2 matches 10 bases. The V segment lost 6 bases and the J segment 1 base; nucleotides outside the gene matches: 15. Germline CDR1 reads MNHEY; CDR2 reads SVGEGT. The CDR3 covers 18 residues. CDR3 amino acids: CASRPQGSIAGGSYEQYV. CDR3 bases: TGTGCCAGCAGGCCACAGGGGTCCATAGCGGGGGGTTCCTACGAGCAGTACGTC.

This clonotype was observed a handful of times. The rearrangement uses TRBV7-9 and TRBJ2-2; no firm D call. Germline values: CDR1 SEHNR, CDR2 FQNEAQ (reference sequence). The CDR3 contains 15 residues. Trimming removed 2 bases from V and 0 bases from J, with 7 bases in between. The CDR3 here is CASSLYGSNTGELFF. The CDR3, as DNA: TGTGCCAGCAGCTTATACGGGTCGAACACCGGGGAGCTGTTTTTT. Filled out from reference TRBV7-9 and TRBJ2-2, the complete variable domain reads DTGVSQNPRHKITKRGQNVTFRCDPISEHNRLYWYRQTLGQGPEFLTYFQNEAQLEKSRLLSDRFSAERPKGSFSTLEIQRTEQGDSAMYLCASSLYGSNTGELFFGEGSRLTVL.

The chain links TRBV2 to TRBJ2-7; the D is unclear. V was cut by 6 bases and J by 7 bases, with 10 bases left in between. The length of the CDR3 is 11 residues. CDR1 SNHLY and CDR2 FYNNEI come from the germline V gene. The chain's CDR3 is CASRLPREQYF. The CDR3 DNA reads TGTGCCAGCAGACTCCCGCGGGAGCAGTACTTC. Full variable domain (remainder filled in from reference TRBV2 and TRBJ2-7): EPEVTQTPSHQVTQMGQEVILRCVPISNHLYFYWYRQILGQKVEFLVSFYNNEISEKSEIFDDQFSVERPDGSNFTLKIRSTKLEDSAMYFCASRLPREQYFGPGTRLTVT.

The V gene is TRBV5-5, the J gene TRBJ1-2; D is unresolved. Trimming removed 4 bases at V and 7 bases at J, with 11 bases between. Germline values: CDR1 SGHKS, CDR2 YYEKEE (reference sequence). The CDR3 totals 12 residues. CDR3 sequence: CASSPDSGGYTF. In nucleotides, the CDR3 is TGTGCCAGCAGCCCCGACTCGGGTGGCTACACCTTC.

This clonotype has more than one count but fewer than ten. The chain couples TRBV23-1 to TRBJ2-2; D may be TRBD2 (5 bases). Being an ORF, TRBV23-1 has a function that is uncertain. The CDR3 has 13 amino acids. Trimming left V 8 bases short and J 13 bases short, with 20 bases between. CDR3 DNA sequence: TGCGCCAGCCGAAGCAGACATAGCGTGAGGCTGTTTTTT. Its protein is CASRSRHSVRLFF.

The chain combines TRBV7-8 with TRBJ2-7; the D is unclear. The germline gives CDR1 SGHVS, CDR2 FQNEAQ. V lost 5 bases and J 1 base, leaving 15 bases between the germline ends. This CDR3 is built from 15 residues. DNA for the CDR3: TGTGCCAGCAGCCCTAGTTTGGCTGCATCCTACGAGCAGTACTTC. Translating it yields CASSPSLAASYEQYF.

The sample holds a few counts of this clonotype. The chain is built from TRBV6-1 and TRBJ2-6; D is undetermined. Trimming pared 5 bases from V and 0 bases from J, leaving 17 bases between. Germline assignment: CDR1 MNHNS and CDR2 SASEGT. CDR3 size: 18 residues. This CDR3 is CASSQQWALFSGANVLTF. DNA for the CDR3: TGTGCCAGCAGTCAGCAGTGGGCCTTATTCTCTGGGGCCAACGTCCTGACTTTC.

V and J are TRBV12-3 or TRBV12-4 and TRBJ2-3; D assignment may be TRBD1 or TRBD2 (5 bases each). The CDR3 runs 17 residues. V lost 0 bases to trimming and J lost 1 base, with 14 bases between them. The CDR3 reads CASSLAPLGVRTDTQYF. CDR3 sequence (DNA): TGTGCCAGCAGTTTAGCCCCCCTGGGGGTCCGCACAGATACGCAGTATTTT.

V is TRBV20-1 and J is TRBJ2-1; 11 nucleotides agree with TRBD2. Germline CDR1 DFQATT, CDR2 SNEGSKA (reference sequence). V was pared by 2 bases and J by 1 base, with 4 bases of the junction left unmatched. CDR3 length: 16 residues. CDR3 region: CSARTSGGPSYNEQFF. The CDR3 DNA is TGCAGTGCTAGAACTAGCGGGGGCCCTTCCTACAATGAGCAGTTCTTC.

The CDR3 DNA follows: TGTGCCAGCAGCCAAGTCCCGGGACAGGGTTTGGCCAGATCTGGGGCCAACGTCCTGACTTTC. This gives the protein CASSQVPGQGLARSGANVLTF. The chain is built from TRBV14 and TRBJ2-6, with TRBD1 matching over 9 bases. The CDR3 consists of 21 residues. The trim removed 1 base at V and 1 base at J, leaving 14 bases unmatched. The germline V gene has CDR1 SGHDN and CDR2 FVKESK.

This clonotype was seen at least ten times. For the CDR3, the DNA is TGCGCCAGCTCAAGACTAGCGGGACCCGGGGAGCTGTTTTTT. This encodes CASSRLAGPGELFF. The chain uses TRBV5-1 and TRBJ2-2; 11 bases fit TRBD2. Germline V gene sequence: CDR1 SGHRS, CDR2 YFSETQ. V lost 7 bases and J lost 6; bases outside the gene matches: 5. The CDR3 spans 14 residues.